One sample yielded the 17 T cell receptor beta chains listed below, sequenced in a study of beta chain features in type 1 diabetes. No antigens are known for them. Whole-study results and caveats: Researchers report that Type 1 diabetes patients had moderately but significantly shorter TCRB CDR3s across all four CD4+ subsets.

Expressed TCRB transcripts were sequenced, since all the RNA that had been isolated was reverse transcribed. Assay: immunoSEQ multiplex PCR; the TCRdb copy retains only in-frame clones and omits some. The sample yields roughly 150,000 clones, approximately 10% seen once. The sequencing sample was made of central memory CD4+ T cells from blood. The origin of the receptors is a woman in her twenties or thirties with type 1 diabetes.

The chain is built from TRBV7-3 and TRBJ2-2, with no clear D. The CDR3 covers 13 residues. The V gene lost 5 bases and the J gene lost 1 base, with 5 bases spanning the gap. The germline V gene has CDR1 SGHTA and CDR2 FQGTGA. In DNA form, the CDR3 reads TGTGCCAGCAGCACACGGAACACCGGGGAGCTGTTTTTT. Protein sequence: CASSTRNTGELFF.

A few counts support this clone. The same CDR3 can be traced to other DNA sequences in this sample. This chain uses TRBV19 with TRBJ2-7, with 7 bases that match TRBD1. There are 13 residues in the CDR3. Germline loops: CDR1 LNHDA, CDR2 SQIVND (reference sequence). Losses at the gene ends were 6 bases for V and 0 bases for J; bases not matched to a gene: 2. The DNA for the CDR3 is TGTGCCAGTAGGGGACAGTCCTCCTACGAGCAGTACTTC. Translation: CASRGQSSYEQYF.

V and J are TRBV10-3 and TRBJ2-1, with D tentatively TRBD2 (6 bases). The V gene lost 10 bases and the J gene lost 7 bases, with 29 bases spanning the gap. This CDR3 is built from 17 residues. Germline assignment: CDR1 ENHRY and CDR2 SYGVKD. In DNA form, the CDR3 reads TGTGCCACGAAGACTCAAGAGCCTCGTACTAGCCGTAATGAGCAGTTCTTC. This sequence encodes CATKTQEPRTSRNEQFF.

The chain links TRBV18 to TRBJ2-3, with 12 bases aligning to TRBD2. With V trimmed by 4 bases and J by 8 bases, 7 bases remained unmatched. The CDR3 runs to 15 residues. Looked up from germline, CDR1 is KGHSH and CDR2 is LQKENI. CDR3 nucleotides: TGTGCCAGCTCACAGACTAGCGGGAGAACTGTTACGCAGTATTTT. As protein: CASSQTSGRTVTQYF.

This chain connects TRBV9 to TRBJ1-5, with 7 bases lining up with TRBD1. This CDR3 has 14 amino acids. The junction had 3 bases not matched to a gene; V was cut back by 6 bases and J by 0 bases. In germline, CDR1 is SGDLS, CDR2 YYNGEE. The CDR3 spells CASIRTGSNQPQHF. In DNA form, the CDR3 reads TGTGCCAGCATCCGGACAGGTAGCAATCAGCCCCAGCATTTT.

This clone appeared a few times. CDR3 DNA sequence: TGTGCCAGCAGGGAGAACGGGAGGCCGCGTACGCAGTATTTT. It specifies CASRENGRPRTQYF. The chain combines TRBV28 with TRBJ2-3; the match to TRBD2 covers 7 bases. Germline CDR1 is MDHEN and CDR2 is SYDVKM. This CDR3 has 14 amino acids. The V segment lost 6 bases and the J segment 8 bases; nucleotides outside the gene matches: 11. The full variable domain, with the rest looked up from reference TRBV28 and TRBJ2-3, is DVKVTQSSRYLVKRTGEKVFLECVQDMDHENMFWYRQDPGLGLRLIYFSYDVKMKEKGDIPEGYSVSREKKERFSLILESASTNQTSMYLCASRENGRPRTQYFGPGTRLTVL.

The CDR3 reads CASSPLGASEEKLFF. The CDR3 coding sequence is TGTGCCAGCTCACCACTGGGGGCATCGGAAGAAAAACTGTTTTTT. V is TRBV18 and J is TRBJ1-4; a weak D match, TRBD1 (6 bases). The CDR3 length is 15 residues. Trimming left V 1 base short and J 8 bases short, with 14 bases between. CDR1 is KGHSH and CDR2 is LQKENI in the germline V gene.

This clone was seen a handful of times. V is TRBV4-3 and J is TRBJ2-1; 7 bases match TRBD2. Trimming took 4 bases from V and 2 from J; bases not matched to a gene: 8. The CDR3 sequence is 16 residues long. Germline loops: CDR1 LGHNA, CDR2 YSLEER. The CDR3 DNA reads as TGCGCCAGCAGCCTGGGGTCTAGCGGAGCCTACAATGAGCAGTTCTTC. Its translation: CASSLGSSGAYNEQFF.

A few counts support this clone. The V and J genes are TRBV30 and TRBJ2-3; D perhaps matches TRBD2 (5 bases). V was trimmed by 3 bases and J by 2 bases, leaving 15 bases between them. The germline V gene encodes CDR1 GTSNPN and CDR2 SVGIG (reference sequence). The CDR3 has 15 amino acids. The CDR3 loop is CAWRALASFTDTQYF. The CDR3 DNA sequence: TGTGCCTGGAGGGCTCTAGCCTCCTTCACAGATACGCAGTATTTT. The whole variable domain, remainder taken from reference TRBV30 and TRBJ2-3, is SQTIHQWPATLVQPVGSPLSLECTVEGTSNPNLYWYRQAAGRGLQLLFYSVGIGQISSEVPQNLSASRPQDRQFILSSKKLLLSDSGFYLCAWRALASFTDTQYFGPGTRLTVL.

This sequence joins TRBV5-1 and TRBJ1-5; 7 bases agree with TRBD1. The CDR3 totals 14 residues. V dropped 4 bases and J dropped 5; count of bases not matched to a gene: 6. Germline V gene lookup returns CDR1 SGHRS and CDR2 YFSETQ. The CDR3 nucleotides read TGCGCCAGCAGCCCCGGACAGGTCGATCAGCCCCAGCATTTT. This encodes CASSPGQVDQPQHF.

This rearrangement joins TRBV6-5 to TRBJ2-3; D call uncertain. This CDR3 has 15 amino acids. V was cut by 2 bases and J by 6 bases, with 15 bases left in between. From germline, CDR1 is MNHEY and CDR2 SVGAGI. The CDR3 nucleotides read TGTGCCAGCAGTTACGGTGGGCCCGCCAGGGATACGCAGTATTTT. Residues: CASSYGGPARDTQYF.

This clone came up a few times. The rearrangement joins TRBV7-9 to TRBJ2-5, with 8 bases that match TRBD2. In germline, CDR1 is SEHNR, CDR2 FQNEAQ (reference sequence). The CDR3 covers 14 residues. Trimming took 5 bases from V and 9 from J; bases not matched to a gene: 11. Here the CDR3 DNA reads TGTGCCAGCAGCCCGACTAGCGTGGGCTTGGCCCAGTACTTC. Translating gives CASSPTSVGLAQYF.

The gene calls are TRBV4-2 and TRBJ2-7; the D is unclear. Deletions cut 2 bases from V and 1 base from J, with 15 bases between. Germline CDR1 is LGHNA and CDR2 is YNFKEQ. The CDR3 is made up of 16 amino acids. CDR3 sequence: CASSQKTKAPSYEQYF. CDR3 DNA: TGTGCCAGCAGCCAAAAGACAAAGGCCCCGTCCTACGAGCAGTACTTC.

The J gene is TRBJ2-3, the V gene TRBV30; 9 positions match TRBD2. This CDR3 spans 13 amino acids. Per germline, CDR1 GTSNPN and CDR2 SVGIG (reference sequence). Germline trimming cut 5 bases from V and 7 bases from J; bases unmatched to any gene: 7. CDR3: CAWQREAIYTQYF. The CDR3 DNA follows: TGTGCCTGGCAGCGGGAGGCTATATATACGCAGTATTTT.

This sequence joins TRBV28 and TRBJ1-5, with TRBD1 identical over 9 bases. Trimming at V came to 6 bases and at J to 0 bases, leaving 6 bases not matched to a gene. CDR3 length: 16 amino acids. The germline V gene has CDR1 MDHEN and CDR2 SYDVKM. CDR3 residues: CASSRRDRDSNQPQHF. The CDR3 region has the DNA TGTGCCAGCAGCCGCCGGGACAGGGATAGCAATCAGCCCCAGCATTTT.

This clone has a handful of counts. This rearrangement joins TRBV30 to TRBJ2-6; 7 bases are a match to TRBD1. Germline CDR1 GTSNPN, CDR2 SVGIG (reference sequence). V lost 3 bases to trimming and J lost 0 bases; unmatched junction nucleotides: 11. The CDR3 is made up of 18 amino acids. CDR3 residues: CAWSPLRGGSSGANVLTF. CDR3 in DNA: TGTGCCTGGAGCCCTTTGAGAGGGGGCAGCTCTGGGGCCAACGTCCTGACTTTC.

The gene calls are TRBV30 and TRBJ1-1; TRBD1 agrees at 8 bases. V dropped 3 bases and J dropped 0; count of bases not matched to a gene: 3. From germline, CDR1 is GTSNPN and CDR2 SVGIG (reference sequence). The CDR3 runs to 14 residues. Here the CDR3 reads CAWRTGEMNTEAFF. The CDR3 bases are TGTGCCTGGAGGACAGGGGAGATGAACACTGAAGCTTTCTTT. Supplemented by reference TRBV30 and TRBJ1-1, the full variable domain reads SQTIHQWPATLVQPVGSPLSLECTVEGTSNPNLYWYRQAAGRGLQLLFYSVGIGQISSEVPQNLSASRPQDRQFILSSKKLLLSDSGFYLCAWRTGEMNTEAFFGQGTRLTVV.